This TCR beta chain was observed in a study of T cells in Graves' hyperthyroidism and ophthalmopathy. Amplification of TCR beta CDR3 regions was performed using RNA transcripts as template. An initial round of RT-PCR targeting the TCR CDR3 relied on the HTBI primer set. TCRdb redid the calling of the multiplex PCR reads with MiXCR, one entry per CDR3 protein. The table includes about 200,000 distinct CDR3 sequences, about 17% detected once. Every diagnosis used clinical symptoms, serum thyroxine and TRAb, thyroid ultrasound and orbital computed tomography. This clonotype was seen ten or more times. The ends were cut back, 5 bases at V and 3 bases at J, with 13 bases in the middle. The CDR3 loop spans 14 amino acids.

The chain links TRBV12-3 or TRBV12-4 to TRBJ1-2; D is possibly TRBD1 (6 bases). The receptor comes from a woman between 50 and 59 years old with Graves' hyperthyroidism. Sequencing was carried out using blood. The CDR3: CASSPPGDYYGYTF. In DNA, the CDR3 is TGTGCCAGCAGTCCCCCAGGGGACTACTATGGCTACACCTTC.